This entry concerns a single T cell receptor (beta chain). Its antigen is unidentified. Repertoires were generated with immunoSEQ multiplex PCR, while TCRdb's copy carries only in-frame clones and drops some. The sample lists about 26,000 clones, just under 75% seen once, with 5.5% to 6% in the top ten. The sample belongs to a study of immune evolution from preneoplasia to lung adenocarcinoma. Broader study findings: Later-stage lesions appeared to have more T cells, more diversity, less clonality.

The length of the CDR3 is 16 residues. Sequenced input: FFPE invasive lung adenocarcinoma tissue. The receptor was isolated from a person in their sixties or seventies with invasive lung adenocarcinoma. Some clones in this sample may be carry-over from other donors' samples. This chain uses TRBV21-1 with TRBJ2-5; no DNA check was done on the table's D call, TRBD2. TRBV21-1 is deemed a pseudogene. The DNA of the CDR3 is TGTGCCAGCAGCAAGTCGAGGTACGATAATACCGAGACCCAGTACTTC. This encodes CASSKSRYDNTETQYF.